This is a list of T cell receptor beta chains from one sample in a study of T cells in localized non-small cell lung cancer. Produced via immunoSEQ multiplex PCR; TCRdb's table is partial and in-frame only. The sample has tens of thousands of clones, roughly 81% seen once. Source: peripheral blood, taken before any cancer treatment. The receptor source for this set is a man between 40 and 70 years old with stage I lung adenocarcinoma. Each CDR3 is given with its conserved first and last residue. The D gene is left open where the match is weak. Only part of the rows carry a size: once, few, many, or a class if the clone is expanded.

>TRBJ1-2|TRBV7-9|few|.
TGTGCCAGCAGTAATGACAGGCGGTATGGCTACACCTTC
CASSNDRRYGYTF
>TRBJ1-3|TRBV2|.|.
TGTGCCAGCACCCGGGAATCAGGAAACACCATATATTTT
CASTRESGNTIYF
>TRBJ2-7|TRBV4-2|.|TRBD2
TGTGCCAGCAGCCAAGAAACCCAGCGGGGCGAGCAGTACTTC
CASSQETQRGEQYF
>TRBJ2-7|TRBV11-2|.|.
TGTGCCAGCAGCATTGCAAGCGAGCAGTACTTC
CASSIASEQYF
>TRBJ2-1|TRBV28|.|.
TGTGCCAGCAGTAAGGGACTGGACAATGAGCAGTTCTTC
CASSKGLDNEQFF
>TRBJ2-3|TRBV18|.|TRBD2
TGTGCCAGCTCACCCTCGGGACTAGGTAGCACAGATACGCAGTATTTT
CASSPSGLGSTDTQYF
>TRBJ2-1|TRBV19|.|.
TGTGCCAGTAGTATAAGGGGGGAGGCTCGAGGCGGTGAGCAGTTCTTC
CASSIRGEARGGEQFF
>TRBJ2-7|TRBV18|.|.
TGTGCCAGCTCACCAACCCCTCTCTACTACGAGCAGTACTTC
CASSPTPLYYEQYF
>TRBJ2-7|TRBV2|.|TRBD1
TGTGCCAAAGCCCGACAGGGTAGAGGCGAGCAGTACTTC
CAKARQGRGEQYF
>TRBJ1-3|TRBV6-6|.|.
TGTGCCAGCAGTCTGGGACTCTCTGGAAACACCATATATTTT
CASSLGLSGNTIYF
>TRBJ2-5|TRBV15|.|.
TGTGCCACCAGAAGAAGCATACTGCATGAGACCCAGTACTTC
CATRRSILHETQYF
>TRBJ1-3|TRBV27|once|.
TGTGCCAGCAGTTCGACAGTGACTGGAAACACCATATATTTT
CASSSTVTGNTIYF
>TRBJ1-1|TRBV27|.|.
TGTGCCAGCAGTTCTAGAGAGACTGAAGCTTTCTTT
CASSSRETEAFF
>TRBJ2-5|TRBV2|once|.
TGTGCCAGCAGGGGAGACGGGCCTCCGGAGGAAGAGACCCAGTACTTC
CASRGDGPPEEETQYF
>TRBJ2-1|TRBV7-2|.|TRBD1
TGTGCCAGCAGCTTGAGACGGACAGGGAACTCCTACAATGAGCAGTTCTTC
CASSLRRTGNSYNEQFF
>TRBJ2-2|TRBV6-5|.|.
TGTGCCAGCGGTCGGGACTTACCGAACACCGGGGAGCTGTTTTTT
CASGRDLPNTGELFF
>TRBJ1-2|TRBV7-2|.|TRBD1
TGTGCCAGCAGCTTAGGGGACAGGGTAAACTATGGCTACACCTTC
CASSLGDRVNYGYTF
>TRBJ2-2|TRBV6-5|.|.
TGTGCCAGCAGTTATGGGGGGCGCGACACCGGGGAGCTGTTTTTT
CASSYGGRDTGELFF
>TRBJ2-5|TRBV14|.|.
TGTGCCAGCAGCCAAGCGGGAGAGGGCCCCCAGTACTTC
CASSQAGEGPQYF
>TRBJ2-7|TRBV19|.|.
TGTGCCAGTAGTACCTCTCCACCCTACGAGCAGTACTTC
CASSTSPPYEQYF
>TRBJ1-6|TRBV30|.|.
TGTGCCTGGAGTACTGCCGACAGAGATAATTCACCCCTCCACTTT
CAWSTADRDNSPLHF
>TRBJ2-1|TRBV5-1|.|.
TGCGCCAGCAGCTTAGCAGGGGCCTCCTACAATGAGCAGTTCTTC
CASSLAGASYNEQFF
>TRBJ2-7|TRBV10-3|.|.
TGTGCCATCCGACAGGACTCCTACGAGCAGTACTTC
CAIRQDSYEQYF
>TRBJ1-1|TRBV7-2|.|.
TGTGCCAGCACCGAAGGTGGAAGCAAGAACACTGAAGCTTTCTTT
CASTEGGSKNTEAFF
>TRBJ1-3|TRBV30|few|.
TGTGCCTGGAGCCCCGCGGCTCCTGGAAACACCATATATTTT
CAWSPAAPGNTIYF
>TRBJ2-7|TRBV7-9|.|.
TGTGCCAGCAGCTTAGCGGGAGCTACCTACGAGCAGTACTTC
CASSLAGATYEQYF
>TRBJ1-6|TRBV2|.|.
TGTGCCAGCAGTCAAGACAGGAATAATTCACCCCTCCACTTT
CASSQDRNNSPLHF
>TRBJ1-4|TRBV2|.|.
TGTGCCAGCTCTCCCAGTTTCAGCCTTGAAAAACTGTTTTTT
CASSPSFSLEKLFF
>TRBJ1-2|TRBV7-9|.|.
TGTGCCAGCAGCCTACCTCAGGGGGGCTACACCTTC
CASSLPQGGYTF